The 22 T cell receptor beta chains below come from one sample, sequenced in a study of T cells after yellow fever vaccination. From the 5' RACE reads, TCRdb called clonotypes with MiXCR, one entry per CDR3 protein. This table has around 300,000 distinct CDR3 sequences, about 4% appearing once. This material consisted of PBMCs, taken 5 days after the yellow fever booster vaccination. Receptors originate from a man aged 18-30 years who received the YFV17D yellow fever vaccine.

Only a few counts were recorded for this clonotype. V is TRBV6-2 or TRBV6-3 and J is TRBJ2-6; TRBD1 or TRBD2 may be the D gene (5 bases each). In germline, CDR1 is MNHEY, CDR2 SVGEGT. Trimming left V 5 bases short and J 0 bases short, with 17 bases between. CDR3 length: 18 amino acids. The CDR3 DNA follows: TGTGCCAGCAGTATCCCTCCGGGACGGCTCTCTGGGGCCAACGTCCTGACTTTC. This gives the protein CASSIPPGRLSGANVLTF.

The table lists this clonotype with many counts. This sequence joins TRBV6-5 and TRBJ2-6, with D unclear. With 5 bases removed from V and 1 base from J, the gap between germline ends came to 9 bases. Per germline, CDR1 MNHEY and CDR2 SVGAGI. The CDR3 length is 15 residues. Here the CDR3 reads CASSLQESGANVLTF. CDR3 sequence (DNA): TGTGCCAGCAGTCTTCAGGAATCTGGGGCCAACGTCCTGACTTTC.

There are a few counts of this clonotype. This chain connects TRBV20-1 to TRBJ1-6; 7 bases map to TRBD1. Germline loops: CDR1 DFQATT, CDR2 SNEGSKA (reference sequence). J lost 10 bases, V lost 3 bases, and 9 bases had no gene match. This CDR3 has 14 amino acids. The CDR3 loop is CSARVDREGSPLHF. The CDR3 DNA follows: TGCAGTGCTAGGGTAGACAGGGAAGGCTCACCCCTCCACTTT.

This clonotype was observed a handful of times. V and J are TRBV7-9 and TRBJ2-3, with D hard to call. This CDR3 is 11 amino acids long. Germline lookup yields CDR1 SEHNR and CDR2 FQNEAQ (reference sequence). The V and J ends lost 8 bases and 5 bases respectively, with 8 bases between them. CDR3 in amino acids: CASGIGDTQYF. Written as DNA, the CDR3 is TGTGCCAGCGGTATTGGAGATACGCAGTATTTT.

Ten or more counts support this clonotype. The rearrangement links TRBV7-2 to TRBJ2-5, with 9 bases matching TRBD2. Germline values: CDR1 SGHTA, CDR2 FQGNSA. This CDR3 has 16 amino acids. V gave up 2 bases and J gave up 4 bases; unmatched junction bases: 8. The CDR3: CASSLTSGGLVETQYF. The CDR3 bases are TGTGCCAGCAGCTTAACCAGCGGGGGGCTAGTAGAGACCCAGTACTTC.

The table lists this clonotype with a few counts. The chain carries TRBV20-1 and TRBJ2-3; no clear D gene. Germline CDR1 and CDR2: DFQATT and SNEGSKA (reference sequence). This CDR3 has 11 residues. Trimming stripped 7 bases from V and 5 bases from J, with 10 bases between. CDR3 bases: TGCAGTGGTCCGTATGGAGATACGCAGTATTTT. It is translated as CSGPYGDTQYF.

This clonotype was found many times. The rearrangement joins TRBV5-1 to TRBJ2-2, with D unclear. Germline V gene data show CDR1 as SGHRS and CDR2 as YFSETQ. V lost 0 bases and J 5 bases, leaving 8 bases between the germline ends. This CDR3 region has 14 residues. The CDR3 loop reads CASSLDQTTGELFF. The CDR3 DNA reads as TGCGCCAGCAGCTTGGATCAGACGACCGGGGAGCTGTTTTTT.

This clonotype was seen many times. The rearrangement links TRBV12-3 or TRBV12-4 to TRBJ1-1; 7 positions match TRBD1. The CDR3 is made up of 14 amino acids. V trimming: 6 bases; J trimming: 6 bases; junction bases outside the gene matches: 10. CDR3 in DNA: TGTGCCAGCAGGCCCTCGGGAGGGGGCCCTGAAGCTTTCTTT. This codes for CASRPSGGGPEAFF.

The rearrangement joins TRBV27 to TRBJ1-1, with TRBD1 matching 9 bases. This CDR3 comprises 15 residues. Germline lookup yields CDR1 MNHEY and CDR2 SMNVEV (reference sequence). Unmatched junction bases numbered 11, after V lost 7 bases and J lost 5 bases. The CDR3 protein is CASTRDRGLRTEAFF. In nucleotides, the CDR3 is TGTGCCAGCACCAGAGACAGGGGGTTGAGGACTGAAGCTTTCTTT.

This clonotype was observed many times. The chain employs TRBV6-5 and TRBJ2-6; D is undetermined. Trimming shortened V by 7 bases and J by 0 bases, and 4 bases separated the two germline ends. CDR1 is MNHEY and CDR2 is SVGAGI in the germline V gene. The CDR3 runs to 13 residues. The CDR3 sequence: CASISSGANVLTF. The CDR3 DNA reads TGTGCCAGCATTAGCTCTGGGGCCAACGTCCTGACTTTC.

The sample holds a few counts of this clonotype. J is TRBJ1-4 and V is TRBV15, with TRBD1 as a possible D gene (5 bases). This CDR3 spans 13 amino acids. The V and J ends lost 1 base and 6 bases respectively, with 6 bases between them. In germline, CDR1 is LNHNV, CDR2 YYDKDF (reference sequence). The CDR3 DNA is TGTGCCACCAGCAGAGTCAGGGATGAAAAACTGTTTTTT. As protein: CATSRVRDEKLFF.

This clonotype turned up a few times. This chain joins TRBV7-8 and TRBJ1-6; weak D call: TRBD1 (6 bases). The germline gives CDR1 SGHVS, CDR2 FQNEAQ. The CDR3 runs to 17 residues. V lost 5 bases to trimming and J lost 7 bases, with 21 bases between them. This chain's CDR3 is CASSQNQGRGLNSPLHF. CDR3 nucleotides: TGTGCCAGCAGCCAAAATCAGGGGAGAGGTCTGAATTCACCCCTCCACTTT. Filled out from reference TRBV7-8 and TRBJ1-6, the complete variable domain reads GAGVSQSPRYKVAKRGQDVALRCDPISGHVSLFWYQQALGQGPEFLTYFQNEAQLDKSGLPSDRFFAERPEGSVSTLKIQRTQQEDSAVYLCASSQNQGRGLNSPLHFGNGTRLTVT.

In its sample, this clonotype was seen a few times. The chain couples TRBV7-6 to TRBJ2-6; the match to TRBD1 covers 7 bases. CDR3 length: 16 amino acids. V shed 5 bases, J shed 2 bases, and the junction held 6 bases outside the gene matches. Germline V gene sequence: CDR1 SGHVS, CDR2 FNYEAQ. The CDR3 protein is CASSPSTGAGANVLTF. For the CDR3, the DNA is TGTGCCAGCAGCCCTTCTACAGGGGCTGGGGCCAACGTCCTGACTTTC. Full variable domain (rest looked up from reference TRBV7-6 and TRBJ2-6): GAGVSQSPRYKVTKRGQDVALRCDPISGHVSLYWYRQALGQGPEFLTYFNYEAQQDKSGLPNDRFSAERPEGSISTLTIQRTEQRDSAMYRCASSPSTGAGANVLTFGAGSRLTVL.

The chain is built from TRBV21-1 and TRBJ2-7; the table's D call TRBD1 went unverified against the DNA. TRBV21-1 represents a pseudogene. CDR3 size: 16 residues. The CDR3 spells CASSTRNRDRTYEQYV. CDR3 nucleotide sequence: TGTGCCAGCAGCACGAGAAACCGGGACAGGACCTACGAGCAGTACGTC.

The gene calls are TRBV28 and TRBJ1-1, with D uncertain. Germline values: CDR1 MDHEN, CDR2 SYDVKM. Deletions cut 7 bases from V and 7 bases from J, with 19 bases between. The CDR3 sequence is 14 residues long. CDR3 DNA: TGTGCCAGCAAAGCAAAGGGTCACACTTATGAAGCTTTCTTT. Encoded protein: CASKAKGHTYEAFF.

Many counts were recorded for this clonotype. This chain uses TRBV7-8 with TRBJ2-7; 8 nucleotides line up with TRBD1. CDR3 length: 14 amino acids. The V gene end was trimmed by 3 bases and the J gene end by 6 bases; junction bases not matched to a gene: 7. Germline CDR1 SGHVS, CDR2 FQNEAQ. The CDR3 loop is CASSLGRTGGEQYF. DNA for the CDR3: TGTGCCAGCAGCTTGGGAAGAACAGGGGGCGAGCAGTACTTC.

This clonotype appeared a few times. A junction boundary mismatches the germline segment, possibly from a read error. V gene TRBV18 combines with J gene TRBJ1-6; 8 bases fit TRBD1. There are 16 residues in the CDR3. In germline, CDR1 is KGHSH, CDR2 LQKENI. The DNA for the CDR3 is TGTGCCAGCTCCCAGGACAGGGCCGCCTATTATTCACCCCTCCACTTT. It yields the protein CASSQDRAAYYSPLHF.

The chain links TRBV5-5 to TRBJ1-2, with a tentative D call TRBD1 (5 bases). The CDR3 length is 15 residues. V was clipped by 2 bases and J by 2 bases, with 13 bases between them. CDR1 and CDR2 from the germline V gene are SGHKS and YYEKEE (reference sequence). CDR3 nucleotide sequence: TGTGCCAGCAGCTTCTCGGCAGGGCCAAACTATGGCTACACCTTC. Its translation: CASSFSAGPNYGYTF.

The CDR3 spells CASSGPPGLADTQYF. The CDR3 nucleotides are TGTGCCAGCAGCGGGCCCCCCGGACTAGCAGATACGCAGTATTTT. J is TRBJ2-3 and V is TRBV12-3 or TRBV12-4; 7 positions match TRBD2. CDR3 size: 15 residues. Unmatched junction bases numbered 10, after V lost 6 bases and J lost 4 bases.

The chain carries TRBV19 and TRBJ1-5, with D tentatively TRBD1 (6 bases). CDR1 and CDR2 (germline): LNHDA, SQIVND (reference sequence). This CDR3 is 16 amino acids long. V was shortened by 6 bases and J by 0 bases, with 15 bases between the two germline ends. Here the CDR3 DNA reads TGTGCCAGTAGGTCAGGACAGCAGGCTAGCAATCAGCCCCAGCATTTT. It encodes CASRSGQQASNQPQHF.

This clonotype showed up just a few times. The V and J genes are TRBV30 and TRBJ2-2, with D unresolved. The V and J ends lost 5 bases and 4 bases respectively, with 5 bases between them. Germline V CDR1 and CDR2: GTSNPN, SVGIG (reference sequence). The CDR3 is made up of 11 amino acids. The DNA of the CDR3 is TGTGCCTGGCAGTTCACCGGGGAGCTGTTTTTT. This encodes CAWQFTGELFF.

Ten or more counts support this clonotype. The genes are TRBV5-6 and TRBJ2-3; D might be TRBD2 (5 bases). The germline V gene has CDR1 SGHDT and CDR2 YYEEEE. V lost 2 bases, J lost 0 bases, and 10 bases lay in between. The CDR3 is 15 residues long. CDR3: CASSLSLASTDTQYF. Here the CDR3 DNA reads TGTGCCAGCAGCTTAAGTCTAGCTAGCACAGATACGCAGTATTTT.